The next 26 T cell receptor beta chains were all read from a single sample in a study of cytomegalovirus exposure and HLA in healthy donors. Primers: 60 Vbeta forward and 13 Jbeta reverse. Profiled with immunoSEQ multiplex PCR; TCRdb holds only in-frame clones, not every one. The top ten clones hold just under 2% of a sample with around 150,000 clones, about 88% of them seen once. Material for sequencing was PBMCs. The receptors come from a woman between 18 and 29 years old in good health and CMV-seronegative.

V usage is TRBV19 and J usage is TRBJ1-2, with a possible D match to TRBD1 (6 bases). The CDR3 extends over 12 amino acids. Germline V gene lookup returns CDR1 LNHDA and CDR2 SQIVND (reference sequence). Trimming took 6 bases from V and 8 from J, leaving 13 bases between them. CDR3 residues: CASSSYRAGYTF. The CDR3 DNA follows: TGTGCCAGTAGCTCCTACAGGGCAGGCTACACCTTC.

This clone has ten or more counts. As DNA, the CDR3 is TGCAGCGGAACTACAGGGGGTCTCGACGAGCAGTACTTC. Amino acids: CSGTTGGLDEQYF. The chain uses TRBV29-1 and TRBJ2-7; 8 bases map to TRBD1. The CDR3 is 13 residues long. The V gene end was trimmed by 7 bases and the J gene end by 5 bases; junction bases not matched to a gene: 10. The germline V gene has CDR1 SQVTM and CDR2 ANQGSEA.

The chain recombines TRBV6-5 with TRBJ1-4, with 11 nucleotides matching TRBD1. Germline CDR1 MNHEY, CDR2 SVGAGI. This CDR3 has 14 residues. With 6 bases clipped from V and 8 bases from J, the junction kept 5 bases outside the gene matches. This chain's CDR3 is CASRRTGGGEKLFF. CDR3 nucleotide sequence: TGTGCCAGCAGGCGGACAGGGGGCGGGGAAAAACTGTTTTTT.

The rearrangement joins TRBV5-6 to TRBJ1-1, with D possibly being TRBD1 (6 bases). The germline V gene encodes CDR1 SGHDT and CDR2 YYEEEE. This CDR3 is built from 13 residues. Trimming pared 4 bases from V and 11 bases from J, leaving 18 bases between. This chain's CDR3 is CASSRQDPARAFF. CDR3 DNA: TGTGCCAGCAGCCGACAGGATCCCGCGAGGGCTTTCTTT. Filled out from reference TRBV5-6 and TRBJ1-1, the complete variable domain reads DAGVTQSPTHLIKTRGQQVTLRCSPKSGHDTVSWYQQALGQGPQFIFQYYEEEERQRGNFPDRFSGHQFPNYSSELNVNALLLGDSALYLCASSRQDPARAFFGQGTRLTVV.

Only a few counts were recorded for this clone. The V and J genes are TRBV10-3 and TRBJ1-1; D is unresolved. Trimming cost V 11 bases and J 1 base, with 20 bases left between them. CDR1 is ENHRY, CDR2 SYGVKD, per germline. The CDR3 sequence is 15 residues long. DNA for the CDR3: TGTGCCTCTAACCCCGCAAGGGAGAGGAACACTGAAGCTTTCTTT. Translation: CASNPARERNTEAFF.

The chain is built from TRBV19 and TRBJ2-3; tentatively, D is TRBD2 (6 bases). The germline V gene encodes CDR1 LNHDA and CDR2 SQIVND (reference sequence). The CDR3 totals 14 residues. Trimming removed 5 bases from V and 0 bases from J, with 9 bases in between. In DNA, the CDR3 is TGTGCCAGTAGTGTTAGCGGAAGCACAGATACGCAGTATTTT. Amino acids: CASSVSGSTDTQYF.

The gene calls are TRBV19 and TRBJ1-6, with 10 nucleotides matching TRBD1. Germline-derived CDR1 and CDR2 are LNHDA and SQIVND (reference sequence). J was trimmed by 14 bases and V by 5 bases; bases with no gene match: 12. CDR3 length: 15 residues. Here the CDR3 reads CASSSLGQGGTALHF. The DNA of the CDR3 is TGTGCCAGTAGTTCGCTCGGACAGGGGGGTACGGCCCTCCACTTT.

V usage is TRBV2 and J usage is TRBJ1-3; no reliable D call. CDR3 length: 14 residues. Germline V gives CDR1 SNHLY, CDR2 FYNNEI. V was shortened by 4 bases and J by 0 bases, with 7 bases between the two germline ends. The CDR3 DNA follows: TGTGCCAGCAGTGCCGGGATCTCTGGAAACACCATATATTTT. Its protein is CASSAGISGNTIYF.

This clone was seen once. This chain links TRBV28 with TRBJ1-4; D perhaps matches TRBD1 (6 bases). V was clipped by 6 bases and J by 7 bases, with 15 bases between them. CDR3 length equals 14 residues. Germline V gene data show CDR1 as MDHEN and CDR2 as SYDVKM. CDR3 nucleotide sequence: TGTGCCAGCAGACCAACAGGGAGGGCTGAAAAACTGTTTTTT. It codes for CASRPTGRAEKLFF.

The chain uses TRBV7-9 and TRBJ2-5; perhaps TRBD2 as D (5 bases). The germline V gene encodes CDR1 SEHNR and CDR2 FQNEAQ (reference sequence). V lost 5 bases to trimming and J lost 1 base, with 17 bases between them. This CDR3 region has 16 residues. CDR3 loop: CASSETIGEAQETQYF. The CDR3 DNA sequence: TGTGCCAGCAGCGAAACGATCGGGGAAGCCCAAGAGACCCAGTACTTC.

The chain recombines TRBV18 with TRBJ1-1; 7 bases fit TRBD1. The CDR3 is 14 residues long. Germline V gives CDR1 KGHSH, CDR2 LQKENI. J lost 8 bases, V lost 6 bases, and 12 bases had no gene match. CDR3 nucleotides: TGTGCCAGCTCGGGCGGGACAGAGGGTCTGGAAGCTTTCTTT. As protein: CASSGGTEGLEAFF.

This chain joins TRBV4-1 and TRBJ2-5; weak D call: TRBD1 (6 bases). V was shortened by 0 bases and J by 5 bases, with 16 bases between the two germline ends. CDR1 and CDR2 from the germline V gene are MGHRA and YSYEKL. The CDR3 loop spans 16 amino acids. CDR3 in amino acids: CASSQDPDPRGETQYF. The DNA for the CDR3 is TGCGCCAGCAGCCAAGATCCAGATCCGAGGGGGGAGACCCAGTACTTC.

The J gene is TRBJ2-5, the V gene TRBV30, with TRBD1 matching over 7 bases. The CDR3 totals 15 residues. Germline V gives CDR1 GTSNPN, CDR2 SVGIG (reference sequence). Trimming at V came to 3 bases and at J to 1 base, leaving 8 bases not matched to a gene. CDR3 in DNA: TGTGCCTGGAGCCTATTGGACAGGCTCCAAGAGACCCAGTACTTC. This sequence encodes CAWSLLDRLQETQYF.

Concerning this clone itself: One junction end does not reproduce the germline sequence, and a read error may be involved. V usage is TRBV6-1 and J usage is TRBJ1-2; TRBD1 aligns across 10 bases. Looked up from germline, CDR1 is MNHNS and CDR2 is SASEGT. The CDR3 spans 14 residues. In DNA, the CDR3 is TGTGCCGGCAGTGGGACAGGGGTATTTTATGGCTACACCTTC. This codes for CAGSGTGVFYGYTF.

This clone appeared once. The chain joins TRBV19 to TRBJ1-1, with 9 bases that match TRBD1. CDR3 length: 14 amino acids. CDR1 and CDR2 from the germline V gene are LNHDA and SQIVND (reference sequence). V was clipped by 4 bases and J by 8 bases; unmatched bases: 8. The CDR3 spells CASSTGQGHGEAFF. For the CDR3, the DNA is TGTGCCAGTAGTACCGGACAGGGGCACGGGGAAGCTTTCTTT.

V gene TRBV5-1 combines with J gene TRBJ1-5, with D unclear. Germline CDR1 is SGHRS and CDR2 is YFSETQ. The V end was cut by 0 bases, the J end by 5 bases, with 9 bases between. This CDR3 has 14 residues. CDR3 region: CASSLDVGYQPQHF. The CDR3 region has the DNA TGCGCCAGCAGCTTGGATGTGGGCTATCAGCCCCAGCATTTT.

For the CDR3, the DNA is TGTGCCAGCAGCAAGACTCCCCCCTACAATGAGCAGTTCTTC. The encoded protein is CASSKTPPYNEQFF. This sequence joins TRBV5-6 and TRBJ2-1; D ambiguous. V dropped 4 bases and J dropped 2 bases, with 10 bases sitting between them. This CDR3 has 14 residues. Germline V lookup: CDR1 SGHDT, CDR2 YYEEEE.

This rearrangement joins TRBV28 to TRBJ1-4; D not resolved. This CDR3 comprises 11 residues. Germline V gene lookup returns CDR1 MDHEN and CDR2 SYDVKM. The V end lost 11 bases, the J end lost 8 bases, and 12 bases lay between the germline ends. The CDR3 DNA sequence: TGTGCCCTTGCACCACGGGAAAAACTGTTTTTT. As protein: CALAPREKLFF.

The V gene is TRBV28, the J gene TRBJ2-6; weak D call: TRBD1 (6 bases). V lost 2 bases and J lost 2, with 16 bases in between. The CDR3 is 18 residues long. Germline V gene lookup returns CDR1 MDHEN and CDR2 SYDVKM. The CDR3 region is CASSLISGPGAGANVLTF. CDR3 DNA sequence: TGTGCCAGCAGTTTAATTTCAGGGCCAGGGGCTGGGGCCAACGTCCTGACTTTC.

The V call is TRBV18, the J call TRBJ2-2, with D possibly TRBD1 on 5 matching bases. Trimming took 6 bases from V and 0 from J, leaving 14 bases between them. CDR1 is KGHSH, CDR2 LQKENI, per germline. This CDR3 comprises 16 residues. CDR3 loop: CASSFGASANTGELFF. The CDR3 coding sequence is TGTGCCAGCTCCTTTGGGGCCTCCGCGAACACCGGGGAGCTGTTTTTT.

The V and J genes are TRBV5-4 and TRBJ1-1; TRBD1 is a possible D gene (5 bases). The length of the CDR3 is 15 residues. V gave up 6 bases and J gave up 0 bases, with 15 bases separating them. Looked up from germline, CDR1 is SGHNT and CDR2 is YYREEE (reference sequence). The CDR3 DNA reads as TGTGCCAGCATCCCCCCGCGGGGGGTGAACACTGAAGCTTTCTTT. Translated, it gives CASIPPRGVNTEAFF.

The V and J genes are TRBV28 and TRBJ2-3; D perhaps matches TRBD2 (5 bases). Trimming took 3 bases from V and 5 from J, leaving 12 bases between them. The CDR3 is 14 residues long. Germline CDR1 and CDR2: MDHEN and SYDVKM. DNA of the CDR3: TGTGCCAGCAGTTTCCCCCGGCGGGTAGATACGCAGTATTTT. Translated: CASSFPRRVDTQYF.

There are a few counts of this clone. The CDR3 loop is CASSSPGGGEKLFF. The CDR3 bases are TGTGCCAGCAGTTCACCCGGGGGAGGTGAAAAACTGTTTTTT. The chain couples TRBV28 to TRBJ1-4; the D gene is possibly TRBD1 (5 bases). The CDR3 length is 14 residues. Trimming pared 4 bases from V and 7 bases from J, leaving 13 bases between. Germline CDR1 and CDR2: MDHEN and SYDVKM.

This clone was detected a few times. The rearrangement links TRBV4-1 to TRBJ1-4; D not resolved. The germline V gene encodes CDR1 MGHRA and CDR2 YSYEKL. Trimming shortened V by 0 bases and J by 7 bases, and 9 bases separated the two germline ends. The CDR3 totals 14 residues. The CDR3 protein is CASSQDWALEKLFF. The CDR3 DNA reads as TGCGCCAGCAGCCAAGATTGGGCCCTTGAAAAACTGTTTTTT.

The J gene is TRBJ1-1, the V gene TRBV10-3; 10 nucleotides match TRBD1. The CDR3 length is 13 residues. CDR1 and CDR2 from the germline V gene are ENHRY and SYGVKD. V shed 6 bases, J shed 8 bases, and the junction held 6 bases outside the gene matches. The CDR3 spells CAISPTGGLEAFF. The DNA for the CDR3 is TGTGCCATCAGCCCGACAGGGGGCCTAGAAGCTTTCTTT.

The V call is TRBV27, the J call TRBJ1-5, with TRBD1 matching over 8 bases. With 5 bases clipped from V and 0 bases from J, the junction kept 0 bases outside the gene matches. Germline CDR1 and CDR2: MNHEY and SMNVEV (reference sequence). The CDR3 has 14 residues. CDR3 amino acids: CASSGQGSNQPQHF. The CDR3 DNA is TGTGCCAGCAGTGGACAGGGTAGCAATCAGCCCCAGCATTTT.